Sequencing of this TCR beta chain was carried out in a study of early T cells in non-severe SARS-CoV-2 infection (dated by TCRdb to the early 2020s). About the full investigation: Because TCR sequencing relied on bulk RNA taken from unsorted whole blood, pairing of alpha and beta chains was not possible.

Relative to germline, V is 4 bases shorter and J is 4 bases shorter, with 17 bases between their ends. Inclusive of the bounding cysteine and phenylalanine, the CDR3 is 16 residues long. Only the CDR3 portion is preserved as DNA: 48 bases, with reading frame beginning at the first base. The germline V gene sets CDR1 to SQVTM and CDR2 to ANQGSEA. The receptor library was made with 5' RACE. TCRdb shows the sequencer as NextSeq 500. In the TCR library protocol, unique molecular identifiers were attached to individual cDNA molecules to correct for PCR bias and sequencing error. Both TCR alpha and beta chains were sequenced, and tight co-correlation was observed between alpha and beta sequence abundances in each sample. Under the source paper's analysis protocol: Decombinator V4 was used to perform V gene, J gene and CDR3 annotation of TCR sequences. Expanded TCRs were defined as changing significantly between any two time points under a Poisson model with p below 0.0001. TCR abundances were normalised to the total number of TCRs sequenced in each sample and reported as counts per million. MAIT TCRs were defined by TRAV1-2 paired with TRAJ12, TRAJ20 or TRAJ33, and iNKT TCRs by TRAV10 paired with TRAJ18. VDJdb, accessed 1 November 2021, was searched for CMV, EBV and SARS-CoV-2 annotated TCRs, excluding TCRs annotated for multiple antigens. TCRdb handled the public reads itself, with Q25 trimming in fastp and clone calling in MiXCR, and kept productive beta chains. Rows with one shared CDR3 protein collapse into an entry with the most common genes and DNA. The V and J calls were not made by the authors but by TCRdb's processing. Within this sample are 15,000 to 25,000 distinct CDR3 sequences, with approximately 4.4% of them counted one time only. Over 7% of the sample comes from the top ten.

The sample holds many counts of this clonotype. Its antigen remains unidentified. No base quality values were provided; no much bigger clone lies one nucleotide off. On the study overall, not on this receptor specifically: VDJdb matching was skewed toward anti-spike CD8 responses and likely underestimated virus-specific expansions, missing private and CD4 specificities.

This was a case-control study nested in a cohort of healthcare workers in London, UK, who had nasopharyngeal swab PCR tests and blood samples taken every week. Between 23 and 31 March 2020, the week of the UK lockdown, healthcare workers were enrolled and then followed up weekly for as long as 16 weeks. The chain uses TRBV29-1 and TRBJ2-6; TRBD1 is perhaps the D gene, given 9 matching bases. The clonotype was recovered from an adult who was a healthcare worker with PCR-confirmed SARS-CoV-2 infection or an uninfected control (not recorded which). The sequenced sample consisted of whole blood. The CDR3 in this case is CSVGGGTGYGANVLTF. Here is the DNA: TGCAGCGTTGGCGGGGGGACAGGGTACGGGGCCAACGTCCTGACTTTC.